This TCR beta chain was recovered during a study of CD8+ T cells in alopecia areata (dated by TCRdb to between 2018 and 2020). For the wider study: The treated patients took part in an open-label pilot trial in which moderate-to-severe alopecia areata was treated with oral tofacitinib at 5 to 10 mg twice daily. The study used high-throughput TCRbeta sequencing to examine T cell clonal expansion in alopecia areata, in both the C3H/HeJ mouse model and human patients. Tofacitinib-treated patients had biopsies at baseline and at 4 and 24 weeks of treatment, with a later scalp biopsy in several patients. On the human side, TCRbeta sequencing was run on scalp tissue and on sorted CD4+ and CD8+ peripheral blood T cells from healthy controls and from alopecia areata patients with either patchy or totalis/universalis disease. In treated patients, disease severity was measured using the SALT score, which gives the percentage of scalp surface area affected. immunoSEQ multiplex PCR using 35 Vbeta forward primers and 13 Jbeta reverse primers was used to amplify TCRbeta CDR3 regions. Patients stayed on tofacitinib for 6 to 18 months and then had 6 months of follow-up off drug so that delayed response and recurrence could be assessed. RNA was extracted with the PAXgene miRNA kit for fixed scalp, the miRNeasy kit for PBMCs, and the RNeasy kit for mouse skin. Clonality in the scalp was compared among normal scalp (n=4), patchy alopecia areata scalp (n=8), and alopecia totalis/universalis scalp (n=8).

Read against the paper, the sample's treatment or condition label means: oral pan-JAK inhibitor, 5-10 mg twice daily. Lesional scalp punch biopsies and peripheral blood were obtained from alopecia areata patients. PBMCs were isolated by density centrifugation and stained for CD3, CD4 and CD8, and CD4+ and CD8+ T cells were sorted on a FACSAria. General findings and caveats noted by the study authors: Compared with normal scalp, lesional scalp had higher clonality and more expanded CD8+ clones, particularly in alopecia totalis/universalis, a pattern that suggests antigenic drive. The treated cohort was small, with a single nonresponder, so links between baseline CD8+ expansion and response need larger studies. Shared TCR sequences between patients were less evident than in mice, which may be partly attributable to HLA diversity in the patient population. Unlike mouse skin, where gammadelta T cells dominate, normal human skin contains resident alphabeta T cells that get sequenced too, which complicates analysis of the scalp TCR repertoire. During tofacitinib treatment, many expanded lesional clones remained in scalp and blood, and this persistence may partly explain relapse after treatment is stopped. Scalp clonality and the number of expanded CD8+ clones among the top 100 scalp clones were significantly decreased by tofacitinib.

With respect to this clone: Its target antigen remains unknown. There are no base qualities to consult, and no much larger clone falls within one base.

CDR1 and CDR2, per the germline V gene, are SGDLS and YYNGEE. From the cysteine up to the phenylalanine, the CDR3 has a length of 15 residues. This entry keeps only the CDR3 DNA: 45 bases, framed from base 1. V is pared back by 4 bases and J by 5 bases, with 13 bases lying between the germline termini. The method was the immunoSEQ multiplex PCR assay. To provide template for TCR sequencing, every sample had RNA extracted and reverse transcribed into cDNA. SuperScript III was used to make first-strand cDNA, primed with a 2:1 mix of oligo-dT and random hexamers. A synthetic immune receptor repertoire was used to gauge amplification bias, and whatever bias remained was removed computationally. The paper's processing steps were these. Raw reads were preprocessed to remove errors, and CDR3 was defined by IMGT conventions from the conserved cysteine to phenylalanine. Clonality was computed as 1 minus the Shannon entropy, with the entropy normalized by log2 of the number of productive unique TCRs. Whether scalp clones were CD4 or CD8 was inferred by matching scalp TCRbeta sequences against CD4 and CD8 repertoires sorted from blood. The table was pulled from immuneACCESS by TCRdb, which kept in-frame rearrangements only. Such tables lose some clones; where checked, under half of the loss comes from unresolved V genes, and the rest has no known cause. From that table come the V and J calls and clone size; the DNA was used to work out D and trimming. Here the sample has 210,000 or so clones; more than 60% occur a single time. Clones ranked in the top ten supply more than 1% of the sample.

The receptor chain draws on TRBV9 and TRBJ1-6; no D gene call is confident. This material consisted of CD4+ T cells sorted from blood, taken between weeks 43 and 45, from a patient treated with tofacitinib. This sequence was found in a human donor with alopecia areata. The CDR3 amino acid sequence is: CASSIGPNNNSPLHF. The sequence in DNA is TGTGCCAGCAGCATCGGACCGAACAATAATTCACCCCTCCACTTT. The full variable domain, with segments outside the CDR3 supplied by the reference TRBV9 and TRBJ1-6 proteins, appears as DSGVTQTPKHLITATGQRVTLRCSPRSGDLSVYWYQQSLDQGLQFLIQYYNGEERAKGNILERFSAQQFPDLHSELNLSSLELGDSALYFCASSIGPNNNSPLHFGNGTRLTVT.